This T cell receptor beta chain comes out of a study of radiotherapy plus CTLA-4 blockade in lung cancer. V lost 5 bases and J lost 1, with 16 bases in between. Germline loops: CDR1 MNHEY, CDR2 SMNVEV (reference sequence). This CDR3 contains 16 residues. The study treated chemo-refractory metastatic non-small-cell lung cancer patients with focal radiation plus ipilimumab CTLA-4 blockade. Assay: immunoSEQ multiplex PCR; the TCRdb copy retains only in-frame clones and omits some. The sample has 45,000 to 75,000 clones, 77% seen once. The sequencing here drew on peripheral blood, taken from a patient treated with radiotherapy plus ipilimumab. The receptor comes from a human donor with non-small cell lung cancer who had a partial response to radiotherapy plus ipilimumab. The J gene is TRBJ2-3, the V gene TRBV27, with unresolved D. Here the CDR3 reads CASSPTPGFRTDTQYF. The CDR3 nucleotides are TGTGCCAGCAGTCCCACCCCGGGTTTTCGCACAGATACGCAGTATTTT.